The present T cell receptor beta chain was sequenced within a study of T cells after yellow fever vaccination. Study results and limitations: There was a possibility that FACS-sorted repertoires contained abundant clonotypes contaminating from the bulk population. Of the clonotypes, a small share occurred in both CD4 and CD8 compartments.

The CDR3 is made up of 15 amino acids. Germline trimming cut 3 bases from V and 3 bases from J; bases unmatched to any gene: 8. Looked up from germline, CDR1 is SGHKS and CDR2 is YYEKEE (reference sequence). TCRdb reanalysed the 5' RACE reads using MiXCR and keeps one entry per CDR3 protein. Of 400,000 to 450,000 distinct CDR3 sequences listed, approximately 19% were seen once; the top ten hold 18%. This clonotype was counted many times. Its antigen remains unidentified. Sequenced material: PBMCs, taken before the yellow fever booster vaccination. The gene calls are TRBV5-5 and TRBJ1-2, with TRBD1 identical over 7 bases. This clonotype was sampled from a man between 18 and 35 years old who received the YFV17D yellow fever vaccine. CDR3 amino acids: CASSYLQGIDYGYTF. The CDR3 DNA follows: TGTGCCAGCAGCTACCTACAGGGGATTGACTATGGCTACACCTTC.